The TCR beta chain under discussion was sequenced for a study of pediatric ulcerative colitis. For the study at large: Ulcerative colitis patients had pancolitis or left-sided colitis, with confirming histology.

Note on this clone: Its specificity is not known.

V was clipped by 4 bases and J by 4 bases, with 17 bases between them. The CDR3 runs 16 residues. In germline, CDR1 is SNHLY, CDR2 FYNNEI. Only in-frame clones appear in the TCRdb table, and some are missing; sequencing was by immunoSEQ multiplex PCR. Of about 32,000 clones listed, around 80% are singletons. Study-level results: Repertoires came from total lymphocyte DNA, so rare subsets like regulatory T cells may be missed.

The blood sample was taken during the colonoscopy visit. The TCR sequence derives from a boy aged 5-17 years with severe ulcerative colitis. What was sequenced was blood. The J gene is TRBJ1-5, the V gene TRBV2; D might be TRBD1 (5 bases). CDR3 sequence (DNA): TGTGCCAGCAGTGGAGAGGGGTCCGTATGGAATCAGCCCCAGCATTTT. Protein: CASSGEGSVWNQPQHF.